This paragraph reports one T cell receptor (beta chain). This entry belongs to a study of blood T cell dynamics during melanoma immunotherapy. Whole-study context: Standard first-line treatment here was pembrolizumab or nivolumab plus ipilimumab in metastatic melanoma.

Per germline, CDR1 SGHDT and CDR2 YYEEEE. J was trimmed by 7 bases and V by 5 bases; bases with no gene match: 5. The CDR3 has 14 amino acids. Time point indicated: week 3, after first cycle of checkpoint inhibitor. A fixed DNA input of 350 ng was used per bulk PBMC sample. Assay used: immunoSEQ multiplex PCR; TCRdb lists only in-frame clones, some missing. Of about 7,000 clones listed, approximately 84% are singletons. The sequencing used blood, collected from a patient treated with checkpoint blockade. The V call is TRBV5-6, the J call TRBJ1-6; 8 bases agree with TRBD1. The clonotype comes from a human donor with melanoma. Some clones in this sample may be carry-over from other donors' samples. The CDR3 protein is CASSGDRQNSPLHF. Here the CDR3 DNA reads TGTGCCAGCAGTGGGGACAGGCAGAATTCACCCCTCCACTTT.